These 3 T cell receptor beta chains were sequenced from one sample in a study of control samples from healthy donors and cancer patients. Some clones are missing from TCRdb's copy, which holds only in-frame ones; the method was immunoSEQ multiplex PCR. The sample has some 150,000 clones, about 89% seen once. The sample comprised blood. Every receptor here comes from a young man in good health.

The chain is built from TRBV9 and TRBJ2-7; 12 bases match TRBD1. J lost 10 bases, V lost 0 bases, and 2 bases had no gene match. The germline gives CDR1 SGDLS, CDR2 YYNGEE. The CDR3 totals 13 residues. CDR3 DNA sequence: TGTGCCAGCAGCGTAGGAGGGACAGGGGGCCAGTACTTC. Translating it yields CASSVGGTGGQYF. Variable domain in full (rest from reference TRBV9 and TRBJ2-7): DSGVTQTPKHLITATGQRVTLRCSPRSGDLSVYWYQQSLDQGLQFLIQYYNGEERAKGNILERFSAQQFPDLHSELNLSSLELGDSALYFCASSVGGTGGQYFGPGTRLTVT.

The chain recombines TRBV25-1 with TRBJ2-7; weak D call: TRBD1 (6 bases). CDR1 is MGHDK, CDR2 SYGVNS, per germline. The CDR3 consists of 14 residues. Trimming shortened V by 3 bases and J by 2 bases, and 11 bases separated the two germline ends. The CDR3 coding sequence is TGTGCCAGCAGTGAGTTAGGGGGAACCTACGAGCAGTACTTC. Protein product: CASSELGGTYEQYF.

The CDR3 DNA reads as TGTGCCTGGAAAGTGTTCAGGGTTACTGAAGCTTTCTTT. Its protein is CAWKVFRVTEAFF. V is TRBV30 and J is TRBJ1-1; D is perhaps TRBD1 (5 bases). CDR3 length equals 13 residues. V was trimmed by 4 bases and J by 5 bases, leaving 14 bases between them. Looked up from germline, CDR1 is GTSNPN and CDR2 is SVGIG (reference sequence).